A single sample is the source of the 17 T cell receptor beta chains below, sequenced in a study of blood T cell repertoires in COVID-19. Profiling relied on immunoSEQ multiplex PCR, and the TCRdb table lists in-frame clones only, not all of them. The sample has approximately 75,000 clones, approximately 85% seen once; the top ten hold 5.1%. The sequenced sample was peripheral blood. The origin of the receptors is an elderly man with acute or convalescent COVID-19.

The V gene is TRBV27, the J gene TRBJ1-1; TRBD1 is a possible D gene (6 bases). The CDR3 length is 13 residues. Germline V gives CDR1 MNHEY, CDR2 SMNVEV (reference sequence). The V gene lost 5 bases and the J gene lost 3 bases, with 10 bases spanning the gap. The CDR3 loop is CASSENRDTEAFF. The CDR3 nucleotides are TGTGCCAGCAGTGAAAACAGGGACACTGAAGCTTTCTTT.

This chain connects TRBV11-2 to TRBJ2-3; a weak D match, TRBD2 (5 bases). CDR1 and CDR2 from the germline V gene are SGHAT and FQNNGV. V was cut by 3 bases and J by 4 bases, with 8 bases left in between. The CDR3 has 13 residues. The CDR3 loop is CASSFVGADTQYF. In DNA, the CDR3 is TGTGCCAGCAGCTTCGTCGGGGCAGATACGCAGTATTTT.

The chain employs TRBV2 and TRBJ2-6, with 7 bases that match TRBD1. The CDR3 loop spans 18 amino acids. Germline V gene lookup returns CDR1 SNHLY and CDR2 FYNNEI. With 6 bases clipped from V and 0 bases from J, the junction kept 11 bases outside the gene matches. The CDR3 coding sequence is TGTGCCAGCAGCCTCGACAGGGACCCTATCTCTGGGGCCAACGTCCTGACTTTC. This gives the protein CASSLDRDPISGANVLTF.

The chain combines TRBV28 with TRBJ2-2, with 9 nucleotides matching TRBD1. CDR1 and CDR2 from the germline V gene are MDHEN and SYDVKM. Trimming took 5 bases from V and 0 from J; bases not matched to a gene: 4. This CDR3 has 16 amino acids. CDR3 sequence (DNA): TGTGCCAGCAGTCCGCGACAGGGGGCGAACACCGGGGAGCTGTTTTTT. Its protein product is CASSPRQGANTGELFF.

This clone showed up just once. CDR3 bases: TGTGCCAGTCTACCCATTGACGACAGGGAGGCCGTGGCTTTCTTT. It is translated as CASLPIDDREAVAFF. This chain connects TRBV19 to TRBJ1-1, with 7 bases that match TRBD1. Germline CDR1 reads LNHDA; CDR2 reads SQIVND (reference sequence). This CDR3 is built from 15 residues. V lost 8 bases, J lost 11 bases, and 20 bases stayed unmatched.

The genes are TRBV4-3 and TRBJ1-6; TRBD1 agrees at 7 bases. CDR3 length: 18 residues. V lost 2 bases, J lost 0 bases, and 7 bases stayed unmatched. Germline values: CDR1 LGHNA, CDR2 YSLEER. The CDR3 loop reads CASSQQGQGGSYNSPLHF. The CDR3 DNA reads TGCGCCAGCAGCCAACAGGGGCAGGGGGGCTCCTATAATTCACCCCTCCACTTT.

This sequence joins TRBV7-8 and TRBJ2-1, with D possibly matching TRBD1 (6 bases). Germline lookup yields CDR1 SGHVS and CDR2 FQNEAQ. The CDR3 totals 14 residues. V was pared by 5 bases and J by 7 bases, with 15 bases between. The CDR3 DNA follows: TGTGCCAGCAGCGCAGTACAGGGTATTAATGAGCAGTTCTTC. Translation: CASSAVQGINEQFF.

The gene calls are TRBV7-3 and TRBJ2-1, with TRBD1 matching 9 bases. The CDR3 runs to 15 residues. J gave up 6 bases and V 2 bases, and 5 bases lay outside the gene matches. Germline assignment: CDR1 SGHTA and CDR2 FQGTGA. The CDR3 DNA reads TGTGCCAGCAGCTTAGGACCGGGACAGGGCAATGAGCAGTTCTTC. It translates to CASSLGPGQGNEQFF. The full variable domain, in which reference TRBV7-3 and TRBJ2-1 provide the parts outside the CDR3, is GAGVSQTPSNKVTEKGKYVELRCDPISGHTALYWYRQSLGQGPEFLIYFQGTGAADDSGLPNDRFFAVRPEGSVSTLKIQRTERGDSAVYLCASSLGPGQGNEQFFGPGTRLTVL.

This chain uses TRBV27 with TRBJ1-6, with 8 positions matching TRBD1. Germline lookup yields CDR1 MNHEY and CDR2 SMNVEV (reference sequence). V dropped 5 bases and J dropped 3; count of bases not matched to a gene: 9. The CDR3 is made up of 17 amino acids. In DNA form, the CDR3 reads TGTGCCAGCAGTCTTGACAGGGGCCGGGGCTATAATTCACCCCTCCACTTT. Protein: CASSLDRGRGYNSPLHF.

V usage is TRBV5-8 and J usage is TRBJ2-1, with 13 bases aligning to TRBD2. Germline V gene lookup returns CDR1 SGHTS and CDR2 YDEGEE. CDR3 length: 15 amino acids. Trimming removed 4 bases from V and 4 bases from J; junction bases left unmatched: 2. The CDR3 sequence is CASSQGLAGYNEQFF. The CDR3 bases are TGTGCCAGCAGCCAGGGACTAGCGGGATACAATGAGCAGTTCTTC.

This chain's CDR3 is CASSLPYRGNTQYF. Written as DNA, the CDR3 is TGTGCCAGCAGCCTCCCATACCGAGGCAATACGCAGTATTTT. The gene calls are TRBV7-2 and TRBJ2-3; no reliable D call. The CDR3 sequence is 14 residues long. The germline V gene has CDR1 SGHTA and CDR2 FQGNSA. Trimming removed 5 bases at V and 7 bases at J, with 16 bases between.

The chain joins TRBV2 to TRBJ2-3; 8 nucleotides align to TRBD1. V was clipped by 4 bases and J by 9 bases; unmatched bases: 6. The CDR3 spans 13 residues. Per the germline V gene, CDR1 is SNHLY and CDR2 is FYNNEI. CDR3: CASSGQGARTQYF. CDR3 in DNA: TGTGCCAGCAGTGGTCAGGGGGCAAGGACGCAGTATTTT. Full variable domain (rest looked up from reference TRBV2 and TRBJ2-3): EPEVTQTPSHQVTQMGQEVILRCVPISNHLYFYWYRQILGQKVEFLVSFYNNEISEKSEIFDDQFSVERPDGSNFTLKIRSTKLEDSAMYFCASSGQGARTQYFGPGTRLTVL.

V and J are TRBV7-2 and TRBJ2-5, with D possibly matching TRBD1 (6 bases). CDR3 length: 14 amino acids. The germline V and J ends were trimmed by 2 bases and 2 bases, with 9 bases remaining between them. The germline V gene encodes CDR1 SGHTA and CDR2 FQGNSA. The CDR3 reads CASSLQQGQETQYF. The CDR3 DNA reads TGTGCCAGCAGCTTACAACAGGGTCAAGAGACCCAGTACTTC.

The V and J genes are TRBV9 and TRBJ2-7, with 8 bases lining up with TRBD1. This CDR3 is built from 15 residues. J was trimmed by 0 bases and V by 0 bases; bases with no gene match: 2. Germline CDR1 and CDR2: SGDLS and YYNGEE. The CDR3 bases are TGTGCCAGCAGCGTAGACGGACAGGGCTCCTACGAGCAGTACTTC. Translated: CASSVDGQGSYEQYF.

The gene calls are TRBV10-3 and TRBJ2-7, with 10 bases fitting TRBD2. In germline, CDR1 is ENHRY, CDR2 SYGVKD. J was trimmed by 5 bases and V by 6 bases; bases with no gene match: 10. The CDR3 is made up of 15 amino acids. Here the CDR3 reads CAIRSLAGDPHEQYF. Written as DNA, the CDR3 is TGTGCCATCAGGAGCCTAGCGGGAGACCCCCACGAGCAGTACTTC.

J is TRBJ2-6 and V is TRBV20-1; 7 nucleotides match TRBD1. The CDR3 loop spans 16 amino acids. The germline gives CDR1 DFQATT, CDR2 SNEGSKA (reference sequence). After removal of 3 bases from V and 0 bases from J, the junction contained 5 bases not matched to a gene. Here the CDR3 reads CSASEGASSGANVLTF. Written as DNA, the CDR3 is TGCAGTGCTAGTGAGGGGGCGTCCTCTGGGGCCAACGTCCTGACTTTC.

The chain employs TRBV12-3 or TRBV12-4 and TRBJ1-2; D gene uncertain. This CDR3 is built from 12 residues. V lost 2 bases and J lost 6, with 7 bases in between. The CDR3: CASSLYRDGYTF. In DNA form, the CDR3 reads TGTGCCAGCAGTTTATATCGGGATGGCTACACCTTC.